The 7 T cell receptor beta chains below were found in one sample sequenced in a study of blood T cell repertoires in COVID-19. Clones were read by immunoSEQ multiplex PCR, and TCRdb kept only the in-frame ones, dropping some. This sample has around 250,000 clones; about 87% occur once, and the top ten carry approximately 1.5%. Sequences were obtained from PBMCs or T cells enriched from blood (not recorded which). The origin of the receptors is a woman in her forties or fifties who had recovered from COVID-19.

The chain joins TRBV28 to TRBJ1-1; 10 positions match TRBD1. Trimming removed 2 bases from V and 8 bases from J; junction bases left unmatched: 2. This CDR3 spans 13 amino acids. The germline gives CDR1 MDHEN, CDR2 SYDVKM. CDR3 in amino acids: CASSLGQGGEAFF. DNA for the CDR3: TGTGCCAGCAGTTTAGGACAGGGGGGGGAAGCTTTCTTT. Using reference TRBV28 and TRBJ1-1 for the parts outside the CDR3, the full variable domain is DVKVTQSSRYLVKRTGEKVFLECVQDMDHENMFWYRQDPGLGLRLIYFSYDVKMKEKGDIPEGYSVSREKKERFSLILESASTNQTSMYLCASSLGQGGEAFFGQGTRLTVV.

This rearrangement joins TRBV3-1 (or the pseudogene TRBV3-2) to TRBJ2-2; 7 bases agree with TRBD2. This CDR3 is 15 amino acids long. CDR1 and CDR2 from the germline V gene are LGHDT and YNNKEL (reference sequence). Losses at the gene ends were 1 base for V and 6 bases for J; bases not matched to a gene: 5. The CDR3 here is CASSQGLAVPGELFF. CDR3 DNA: TGTGCCAGCAGCCAAGGGCTAGCGGTGCCCGGGGAGCTGTTTTTT.

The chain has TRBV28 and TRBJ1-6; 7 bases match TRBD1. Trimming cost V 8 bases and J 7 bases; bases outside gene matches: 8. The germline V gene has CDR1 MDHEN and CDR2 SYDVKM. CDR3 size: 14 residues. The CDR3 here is CASHAGTENSPLHF. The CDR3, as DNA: TGTGCCAGCCACGCCGGGACAGAGAATTCACCCCTCCACTTT.

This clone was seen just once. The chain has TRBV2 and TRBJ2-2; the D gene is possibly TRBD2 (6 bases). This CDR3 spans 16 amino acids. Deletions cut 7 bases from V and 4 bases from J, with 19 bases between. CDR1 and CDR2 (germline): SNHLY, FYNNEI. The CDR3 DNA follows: TGTGCCAGCATCAGCACCATGGTAGCGGCCACCGGGGAGCTGTTTTTT. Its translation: CASISTMVAATGELFF.

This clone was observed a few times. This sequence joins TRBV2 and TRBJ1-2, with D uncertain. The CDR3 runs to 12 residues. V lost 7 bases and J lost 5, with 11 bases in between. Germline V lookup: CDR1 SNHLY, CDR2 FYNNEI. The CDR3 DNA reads TGTGCCAGCACGAAGAGGGATTATGGCTACACCTTC. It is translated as CASTKRDYGYTF.

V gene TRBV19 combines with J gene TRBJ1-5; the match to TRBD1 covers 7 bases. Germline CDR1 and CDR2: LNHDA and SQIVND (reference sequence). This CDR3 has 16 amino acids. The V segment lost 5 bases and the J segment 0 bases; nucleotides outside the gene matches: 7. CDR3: CASSVNRGYSNQPQHF. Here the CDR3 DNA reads TGTGCCAGTAGTGTAAACAGGGGTTATAGCAATCAGCCCCAGCATTTT.

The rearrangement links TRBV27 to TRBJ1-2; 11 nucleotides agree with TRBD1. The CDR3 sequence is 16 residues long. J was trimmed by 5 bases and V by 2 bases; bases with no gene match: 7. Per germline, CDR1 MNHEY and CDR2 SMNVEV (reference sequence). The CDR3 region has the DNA TGTGCCAGCAGTTTAGCCCTCGGACAGGGGGCGTATGGCTACACCTTC. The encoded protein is CASSLALGQGAYGYTF.